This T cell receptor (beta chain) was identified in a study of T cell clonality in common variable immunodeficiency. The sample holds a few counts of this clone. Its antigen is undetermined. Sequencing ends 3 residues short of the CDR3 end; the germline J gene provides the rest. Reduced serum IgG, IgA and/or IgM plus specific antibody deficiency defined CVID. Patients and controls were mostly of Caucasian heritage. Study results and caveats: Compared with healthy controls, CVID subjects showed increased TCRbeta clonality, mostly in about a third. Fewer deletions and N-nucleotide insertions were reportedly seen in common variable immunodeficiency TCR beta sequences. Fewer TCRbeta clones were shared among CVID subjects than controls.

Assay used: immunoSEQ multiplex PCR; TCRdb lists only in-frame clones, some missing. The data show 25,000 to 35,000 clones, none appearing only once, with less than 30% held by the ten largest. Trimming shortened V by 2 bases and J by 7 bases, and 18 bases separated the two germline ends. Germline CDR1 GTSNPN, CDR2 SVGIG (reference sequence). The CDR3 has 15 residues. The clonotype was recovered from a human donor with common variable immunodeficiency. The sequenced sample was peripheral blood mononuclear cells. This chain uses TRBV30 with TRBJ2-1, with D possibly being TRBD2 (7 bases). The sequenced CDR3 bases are TGTGCCTGGAGTCAGGGCGGGGGCCCGATTAATGAG. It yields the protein CAWSQGGGPINE. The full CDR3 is CAWSQGGGPINEQFF.